The entry below gives a single T cell receptor beta chain sequence along with its context. TCRdb's table, derived via immunoSEQ multiplex PCR, lists solely in-frame clones and lacks some. The repertoire holds tens of thousands of clones, with approximately 91% as singletons. It was the approximately 130-subject validation cohort, separate from the approximately 700-subject first cohort, to which the donors belonged. These data are taken from a study of cytomegalovirus exposure and HLA in healthy donors. CDR3 length equals 16 residues. The germline CDR1 and CDR2 sequences are SGHRS and YFSETQ. V was cut by 0 bases and J by 0 bases, with 12 bases left in between.

What was sequenced was PBMCs. V usage is TRBV5-1 and J usage is TRBJ1-1; perhaps TRBD1 as D (5 bases). This receptor was obtained from a man younger than 30 in good health and CMV-seronegative. The CDR3 is CASSLDLGGLNTEAFF. DNA of the CDR3: TGCGCCAGCAGCTTGGATTTGGGGGGATTGAACACTGAAGCTTTCTTT.